A selection of T cell receptor beta chains follows, all from one sample in a study of T cells in Graves' hyperthyroidism and ophthalmopathy. From the multiplex PCR reads, TCRdb called clonotypes with MiXCR, one entry per CDR3 protein. The sample carries about 400,000 distinct CDR3 sequences, around an eighth recorded once. Sequenced material: blood. The receptors originated from a man in his fifties with Graves' ophthalmopathy. The conserved cysteine and the conserved F or W are not part of the CDR3 here.

J gene | V gene | CDR3 protein
TRBJ2-1 | TRBV12-3/TRBV12-4 | ASSPFGQSSYNEQF
TRBJ2-1 | TRBV6-5 | ASSTTPLNEQF
TRBJ2-5 | TRBV7-9 | ASSLAGGTQETQY
TRBJ1-1 | TRBV11-3 | ASSLGFETEAF
TRBJ1-1 | TRBV18 | ASSPVQGALNTEAF
TRBJ2-7 | TRBV28 | ASSLFTATLVEQY
TRBJ2-7 | TRBV20-1 | SARDTGTGGNEQY
TRBJ2-1 | TRBV29-1 | SDWTSGINNEQF
TRBJ1-4 | TRBV20-1 | SASRQGNEKLF
TRBJ2-7 | TRBV5-1 | ASSLTSGIDEQY
TRBJ2-5 | TRBV12-3/TRBV12-4 | ASSPKGGKTQY
TRBJ1-1 | TRBV11-2 | ASSLAGQNTEAF
TRBJ2-7 | TRBV7-2 | ASSFGRIYEQY
TRBJ2-2 | TRBV5-1 | ASSPRRTGELF
TRBJ1-1 | TRBV19 | ASIAGPTPEAF
TRBJ1-2 | TRBV29-1 | SEDREAGYT
TRBJ2-1 | TRBV14 | ASSYYREGTYNEQF
TRBJ2-2 | TRBV15 | ATSRDIPSGAGELF
TRBJ1-1 | TRBV7-8 | ASSPPGGSGTEAF
TRBJ1-1 | TRBV20-1 | SARWGDTEAF
TRBJ2-1 | TRBV12-3/TRBV12-4 | ASSSATYNEQF